These 18 T cell receptor beta chains originate from one sample sequenced in a study of T cells after yellow fever vaccination. TCRdb reprocessed the 5' RACE reads via MiXCR and lists one record per CDR3 protein. The sample has nearly 300,000 distinct CDR3 sequences, roughly 8.7% seen once. Specimen: CD4+ T cells sorted from PBMCs, collected 5 days after the yellow fever booster vaccination. The receptors originated from a man aged 18 to 29 who received the YFV17D yellow fever vaccine.

This clonotype was counted at least ten times. The chain employs TRBV30 and TRBJ2-4; weak D call: TRBD2 (6 bases). Trimming shortened V by 1 base and J by 6 bases, and 19 bases separated the two germline ends. Per germline, CDR1 GTSNPN and CDR2 SVGIG (reference sequence). The CDR3 totals 16 residues. CDR3 loop: CAWSDGRDSVGNIQYF. CDR3 DNA sequence: TGTGCCTGGAGTGACGGACGGGACTCTGTTGGAAACATTCAGTACTTC. Full variable domain (rest looked up from reference TRBV30 and TRBJ2-4): SQTIHQWPATLVQPVGSPLSLECTVEGTSNPNLYWYRQAAGRGLQLLFYSVGIGQISSEVPQNLSASRPQDRQFILSSKKLLLSDSGFYLCAWSDGRDSVGNIQYFGAGTRLSVL.

This clonotype was seen a handful of times. V and J are TRBV2 and TRBJ2-2, with D unclear. V lost 5 bases and J lost 5, with 9 bases in between. The germline V gene encodes CDR1 SNHLY and CDR2 FYNNEI. CDR3 length equals 13 residues. For the CDR3, the DNA is TGTGCCAGCAGTATAGGGTTGACCGGGGAGCTGTTTTTT. Translating gives CASSIGLTGELFF.

There are a few counts of this clonotype. The chain couples TRBV18 to TRBJ2-5; D remains ambiguous. Germline CDR1 KGHSH, CDR2 LQKENI. The CDR3 is 14 amino acids. Trimming removed 0 bases at V and 5 bases at J, with 10 bases between. The CDR3 nucleotides read TGTGCCAGCTCACCACCGAGCGCACGGGAGACCCAGTACTTC. It codes for CASSPPSARETQYF.

This clonotype occurred many times. The CDR3 protein is CAISPGQDNEQFF. In nucleotides, the CDR3 is TGTGCCATCAGTCCGGGACAGGACAATGAGCAGTTCTTC. The rearrangement uses TRBV10-3 and TRBJ2-1, with 8 positions matching TRBD1. This CDR3 is built from 13 residues. Trimming at V came to 5 bases and at J to 5 bases, leaving 2 bases not matched to a gene. Germline CDR1 reads ENHRY; CDR2 reads SYGVKD.

This clonotype was counted at least ten times. The V gene is TRBV10-2, the J gene TRBJ2-7, with TRBD1 identical over 12 bases. CDR3 length: 15 residues. The germline gives CDR1 WSHSY, CDR2 SAAADI. Trimming at V came to 4 bases and at J to 0 bases, leaving 1 base not matched to a gene. CDR3 sequence reads: CASSAGQGASYEQYV. The DNA of the CDR3 is TGCGCCAGCAGTGCGGGACAGGGGGCCTCCTACGAGCAGTACGTC.

This clonotype was observed a few times. The rearrangement links TRBV20-1 to TRBJ2-6, with D maybe TRBD2 (6 bases). The V end was cut by 0 bases, the J end by 2 bases, with 8 bases between. The CDR3 is made up of 15 amino acids. CDR1 DFQATT and CDR2 SNEGSKA come from the germline V gene (reference sequence). The CDR3 DNA reads as TGCAGTGCTAGAGATAGACTAGCTGGGGCCAACGTCCTGACTTTC. It codes for CSARDRLAGANVLTF.

In its sample, this clonotype was seen a few times. V is TRBV5-1 and J is TRBJ2-5, with unresolved D. The CDR3 covers 14 residues. CDR1 and CDR2 (germline): SGHRS, YFSETQ. The V gene lost 4 bases and the J gene lost 2 bases, with 12 bases spanning the gap. The CDR3 region is CASSATVSQETQYF. The CDR3 DNA reads TGCGCCAGCAGCGCGACCGTATCTCAAGAGACCCAGTACTTC.

J is TRBJ1-5 and V is TRBV4-1, with TRBD1 matching 8 bases. The J segment lost 0 bases and the V segment lost 5 bases, leaving 12 bases of the junction unmatched. CDR1 and CDR2 (germline): MGHRA, YSYEKL. This CDR3 region has 18 residues. Here the CDR3 reads CASSDGTGGPGSNQPQHF. CDR3 bases: TGCGCCAGCAGCGACGGGACAGGAGGCCCCGGTAGCAATCAGCCCCAGCATTTT.

The J gene is TRBJ1-2, the V gene TRBV6-5; no reliable D call. Germline V gene sequence: CDR1 MNHEY, CDR2 SVGAGI. The CDR3 is 15 amino acids. V lost 6 bases, J lost 4 bases, and 18 bases lay in between. The CDR3 sequence: CASRSEGSGRYGYTF. CDR3 bases: TGTGCCAGCAGATCTGAAGGCTCAGGTCGCTATGGCTACACCTTC.

This clonotype was detected ten times or more. The rearrangement links TRBV5-1 to TRBJ2-5; D might be TRBD1 (5 bases). Germline assignment: CDR1 SGHRS and CDR2 YFSETQ. The CDR3 totals 16 residues. V was cut by 5 bases and J by 2 bases, with 19 bases left in between. The DNA for the CDR3 is TGCGCCAGCAGTTGGGGCAGGACCGGAGCTCAAGAGACCCAGTACTTC. Amino acids: CASSWGRTGAQETQYF.

This clonotype came up many times. The V call is TRBV15, the J call TRBJ1-1; D gene unclear. The V end was cut by 1 base, the J end by 3 bases, with 3 bases between. The V gene's germline CDR1 is LNHNV and CDR2 YYDKDF (reference sequence). The CDR3 covers 12 residues. Here the CDR3 reads CATSRGDTEAFF. CDR3 nucleotide sequence: TGTGCCACCAGCAGAGGGGACACTGAAGCTTTCTTT.

V usage is TRBV18 and J usage is TRBJ2-5; TRBD1 matches at 10 bases. Germline trimming cut 1 base from V and 1 base from J; bases unmatched to any gene: 15. This CDR3 has 20 amino acids. Per germline, CDR1 KGHSH and CDR2 LQKENI. The CDR3 sequence is CASSPRIRDRGGTSQETQYF. The CDR3 coding sequence is TGTGCCAGCTCACCACGAATTCGGGACAGGGGTGGGACGAGCCAAGAGACCCAGTACTTC.

There are a few counts of this clonotype. V usage is TRBV7-2 and J usage is TRBJ1-2; 8 bases are shared with TRBD1. The CDR3 covers 17 residues. The V gene end was trimmed by 2 bases and the J gene end by 3 bases; junction bases not matched to a gene: 11. The germline CDR1 and CDR2 sequences are SGHTA and FQGNSA. The CDR3 protein is CASSLSGTGDADYGYTF. The CDR3 DNA follows: TGTGCCAGCAGCTTATCAGGGACAGGAGATGCTGACTATGGCTACACCTTC.

This clonotype has more than one count but fewer than ten. This chain joins TRBV9 and TRBJ2-1; D is ambiguous. The length of the CDR3 is 15 residues. V lost 0 bases to trimming and J lost 7 bases, with 14 bases between them. Germline V gene data show CDR1 as SGDLS and CDR2 as YYNGEE. CDR3 sequence: CASSVGAQATNEQFF. CDR3 nucleotides: TGTGCCAGCAGCGTAGGGGCGCAGGCAACTAATGAGCAGTTCTTC.

This clonotype has only a few counts. The V call is TRBV5-1, the J call TRBJ2-3; the D gene is possibly TRBD2 (6 bases). CDR1 is SGHRS, CDR2 YFSETQ, per germline. V was cut by 3 bases and J by 3 bases, with 14 bases left in between. The CDR3 loop spans 15 amino acids. The CDR3 DNA reads TGCGCCAGCAGCTCTCAGGGACTCGTGACAGATACGCAGTATTTT. This codes for CASSSQGLVTDTQYF.

The chain uses TRBV4-3 and TRBJ2-3; 12 bases map to TRBD1. With 4 bases clipped from V and 5 bases from J, the junction kept 1 base outside the gene matches. The CDR3 is 14 amino acids. Germline CDR1 LGHNA, CDR2 YSLEER. The CDR3 nucleotides are TGCGCCAGCAGCCGGGACAGGGGGCGAGATACGCAGTATTTT. Translating gives CASSRDRGRDTQYF.

This clonotype was counted a few times. The rearrangement links TRBV7-3 to TRBJ1-6; D ambiguous. Germline assignment: CDR1 SGHTA and CDR2 FQGTGA. This CDR3 contains 14 residues. The germline V and J ends were trimmed by 5 bases and 9 bases, with 14 bases remaining between them. DNA for the CDR3: TGTGCCAGCAGCCCCGGTTCCCGGAGTTCACCCCTCCACTTT. Protein product: CASSPGSRSSPLHF.

This clonotype was detected only a few times. The rearrangement links TRBV4-3 to TRBJ2-3; the match to TRBD2 covers 8 bases. The CDR3 sequence is 15 residues long. Germline assignment: CDR1 LGHNA and CDR2 YSLEER. Trimming took 0 bases from V and 6 from J; bases not matched to a gene: 5. As DNA, the CDR3 is TGCGCCAGCAGCCAAGATCGGAGCGGGGGTGATACGCAGTATTTT. Its protein product is CASSQDRSGGDTQYF.